These 2 T cell receptor beta chains share one sample of origin, sequenced in a study of T cell changes during pregnancy in multiple sclerosis. The assay was immunoSEQ multiplex PCR, and TCRdb's table has in-frame clones only and misses some. This table holds 65,000 to 95,000 clones, around 94% found once. Sequenced here: peripheral blood, sampled in the second trimester of pregnancy. Every receptor here comes from a female donor in good health, enrolled as a control in a pregnancy study.

V and J are TRBV5-1 and TRBJ1-1, with 7 bases fitting TRBD1. Germline assignment: CDR1 SGHRS and CDR2 YFSETQ. The CDR3 is 17 amino acids. V trimming: 5 bases; J trimming: 2 bases; junction bases outside the gene matches: 15. The CDR3 region is CASRLGIGGALNTEAFF. CDR3 sequence (DNA): TGCGCCAGCAGGCTTGGTATAGGGGGCGCGCTCAACACTGAAGCTTTCTTT.

The J gene is TRBJ2-1, the V gene TRBV5-4, with D uncertain. Per the germline V gene, CDR1 is SGHNT and CDR2 is YYREEE (reference sequence). The CDR3 has 11 residues. V lost 7 bases to trimming and J lost 7 bases, with 9 bases between them. CDR3 loop: CASGSRNEQFF. The CDR3 coding sequence is TGTGCCAGCGGTAGTAGAAATGAGCAGTTCTTC.